This entry is about one T cell receptor beta chain. These data are taken from a study of blood T cell repertoires in COVID-19. Study overall: Acute and convalescent COVID-19 specimens originated in the United States, Italy and Spain. PBMCs, B-cell-depleted T cells, or T cells were the source of the cDNA or gDNA that made up the material.

In germline, CDR1 is LNHNV, CDR2 YYDKDF (reference sequence). Trimming removed 0 bases at V and 6 bases at J, with 12 bases between. The CDR3 contains 15 residues. How the authors handled the data: Reference gene primer amplification yielded estimated nucleated cell counts. This table comes from immunoSEQ multiplex PCR, and its TCRdb copy is limited to in-frame clones, with some not included. V and J calls and clone size follow that table, whereas D and trimming were derived from the DNA. The data contain about 100,000 clones, over 65% of them singletons. Sequences were obtained from peripheral blood. The chain employs TRBV15 and TRBJ1-3, with D possibly being TRBD1 (6 bases). This TCR was recovered from a man aged 55 to 70 with acute or convalescent COVID-19. The CDR3 region is CATSRDLGAENTIYF. The CDR3, as DNA: TGTGCCACCAGCAGAGATTTGGGGGCTGAAAACACCATATATTTT.